This passage covers 20 T cell receptor beta chains from one sample sequenced in a study of blood T cell repertoires in COVID-19. Only in-frame clones appear in the TCRdb table, and some are missing; sequencing was by immunoSEQ multiplex PCR. The sample yields 150,000 to 200,000 clones, 65% to 80% seen once. The source material was peripheral blood. All receptors come from a man aged 50 to 60 who had recovered from COVID-19.

The V gene is TRBV19, the J gene TRBJ2-3; perhaps TRBD2 as D (5 bases). The CDR3 is 14 residues long. Germline V gene lookup returns CDR1 LNHDA and CDR2 SQIVND (reference sequence). The V end lost 5 bases, the J end lost 1 base, and 10 bases lay between the germline ends. CDR3 residues: CASSQLAGTDTQYF. The CDR3 DNA reads as TGTGCCAGTAGTCAGCTAGCAGGCACAGATACGCAGTATTTT.

The chain carries TRBV5-1 and TRBJ2-2; 14 nucleotides align to TRBD2. J was trimmed by 6 bases and V by 0 bases; bases with no gene match: 7. The germline gives CDR1 SGHRS, CDR2 YFSETQ. This CDR3 has 18 amino acids. CDR3 region: CASSLAYQGLAGAGELFF. The CDR3 bases are TGCGCCAGCAGCTTGGCCTATCAGGGACTAGCGGGAGCCGGGGAGCTGTTTTTT.

The chain is built from TRBV27 and TRBJ1-6; the match to TRBD1 covers 10 bases. This CDR3 contains 17 residues. V lost 2 bases to trimming and J lost 8 bases; unmatched junction nucleotides: 9. Looked up from germline, CDR1 is MNHEY and CDR2 is SMNVEV (reference sequence). DNA for the CDR3: TGTGCCAGCAGTTTAATACCGGGACAGGGGTGGTATTCACCCCTCCACTTT. It is translated as CASSLIPGQGWYSPLHF.

CDR3 nucleotides: TGTGCCAGCAGCTCCAATTTGAACACTGAAGCTTTCTTT. Amino acids: CASSSNLNTEAFF. This sequence joins TRBV7-2 and TRBJ1-1; D gene ambiguous. This CDR3 contains 13 residues. Germline V lookup: CDR1 SGHTA, CDR2 FQGNSA. Trimming shortened V by 4 bases and J by 0 bases, and 6 bases separated the two germline ends. The whole variable domain, remainder taken from reference TRBV7-2 and TRBJ1-1, is GAGVSQSPSNKVTEKGKDVELRCDPISGHTALYWYRQSLGQGLEFLIYFQGNSAPDKSGLPSDRFSAERTGGSVSTLTIQRTQQEDSAVYLCASSSNLNTEAFFGQGTRLTVV.

The chain links TRBV6-5 to TRBJ1-2, with TRBD1 identical over 9 bases. V was clipped by 5 bases and J by 6 bases; unmatched bases: 7. The CDR3 spans 14 residues. The germline V gene has CDR1 MNHEY and CDR2 SVGAGI. CDR3 loop: CASSNRQGVDGYTF. For the CDR3, the DNA is TGTGCCAGCAGTAACCGACAGGGGGTTGATGGCTACACCTTC.

This chain uses TRBV6-5 with TRBJ2-5; D ambiguous. Germline lookup yields CDR1 MNHEY and CDR2 SVGAGI. V lost 6 bases and J lost 5, with 13 bases in between. The CDR3 spans 13 residues. The DNA of the CDR3 is TGTGCCAGCAGCGGAACCTGGCGGGAGACCCAGTACTTC. Protein: CASSGTWRETQYF.

The chain uses TRBV19 and TRBJ2-2, with D maybe TRBD1 (6 bases). Germline values: CDR1 LNHDA, CDR2 SQIVND (reference sequence). V lost 5 bases, J lost 5 bases, and 18 bases lay in between. The length of the CDR3 is 16 residues. The DNA of the CDR3 is TGTGCCAGTAGTCTACCCCGGGACACTTATACCGGGGAGCTGTTTTTT. Its translation is CASSLPRDTYTGELFF. The entire variable domain, with the rest obtained from reference TRBV19 and TRBJ2-2, is as follows: DGGITQSPKYLFRKEGQNVTLSCEQNLNHDAMYWYRQDPGQGLRLIYYSQIVNDFQKGDIAEGYSVSREKKESFPLTVTSAQKNPTAFYLCASSLPRDTYTGELFFGEGSRLTVL.

This chain's CDR3 is CASSERYSGQTISYNEQFF. Written as DNA, the CDR3 is TGTGCCAGCAGTGAAAGATATAGCGGGCAAACCATCTCCTACAATGAGCAGTTCTTC. The chain joins TRBV6-1 to TRBJ2-1; 7 nucleotides match TRBD2. CDR3 size: 19 residues. V was pared by 2 bases and J by 0 bases, with 13 bases of the junction left unmatched. CDR1 is MNHNS, CDR2 SASEGT, per germline.

The CDR3 region is CASSEVSFSGNTIYF. CDR3 in DNA: TGTGCCAGCAGTGAAGTGTCGTTTTCTGGAAACACCATATATTTT. The V and J genes are TRBV6-1 and TRBJ1-3; D call uncertain. V lost 1 base, J lost 1 base, and 8 bases lay in between. The CDR3 is 15 residues long. Looked up from germline, CDR1 is MNHNS and CDR2 is SASEGT.

The chain joins TRBV5-1 to TRBJ2-3; perhaps TRBD1 as D (5 bases). The germline CDR1 and CDR2 sequences are SGHRS and YFSETQ. This CDR3 spans 15 amino acids. V dropped 2 bases and J dropped 0 bases, with 10 bases sitting between them. CDR3 region: CASSFSTDSTDTQYF. CDR3 coding DNA: TGCGCCAGCAGCTTTTCGACAGACAGCACAGATACGCAGTATTTT.

V is TRBV10-3 and J is TRBJ2-7, with 7 bases fitting TRBD1. CDR1 ENHRY and CDR2 SYGVKD come from the germline V gene. The V gene end was trimmed by 4 bases and the J gene end by 2 bases; junction bases not matched to a gene: 8. This CDR3 region has 15 residues. The CDR3 spells CAISGQTGSAYEQYF. The CDR3, as DNA: TGTGCCATCAGTGGTCAGACAGGGTCAGCCTACGAGCAGTACTTC.

V usage is TRBV15 and J usage is TRBJ2-3, with TRBD2 matching over 10 bases. The junction had 12 bases not matched to a gene; V was cut back by 0 bases and J by 3 bases. The CDR3 length is 19 residues. CDR1 is LNHNV and CDR2 is YYDKDF in the germline V gene (reference sequence). The CDR3 protein is CATSRDLSGRALGTDTQYF. CDR3 sequence (DNA): TGTGCCACCAGCAGAGATCTGAGCGGGAGGGCCCTCGGGACAGATACGCAGTATTTT.

The chain joins TRBV19 to TRBJ2-2, with 7 bases fitting TRBD2. Germline trimming cut 6 bases from V and 1 base from J; bases unmatched to any gene: 5. Germline V CDR1 and CDR2: LNHDA, SQIVND (reference sequence). CDR3 size: 15 residues. DNA for the CDR3: TGTGCCAGTAGCCCAGGACTAGTGAACACCGGGGAGCTGTTTTTT. Residues: CASSPGLVNTGELFF. Looking up the rest from reference TRBV19 and TRBJ2-2 gives the full variable domain: DGGITQSPKYLFRKEGQNVTLSCEQNLNHDAMYWYRQDPGQGLRLIYYSQIVNDFQKGDIAEGYSVSREKKESFPLTVTSAQKNPTAFYLCASSPGLVNTGELFFGEGSRLTVL.

The genes are TRBV2 and TRBJ1-6, with 8 bases fitting TRBD1. Germline assignment: CDR1 SNHLY and CDR2 FYNNEI. CDR3 length: 15 amino acids. Trimming cost V 3 bases and J 7 bases; bases outside gene matches: 5. The CDR3 sequence: CASSDRGRGNSPLHF. The CDR3 DNA sequence: TGTGCCAGCAGTGACAGGGGGCGCGGGAATTCACCCCTCCACTTT.

Only a few counts were recorded for this clone. The gene calls are TRBV18 and TRBJ2-2; tentative D call: TRBD2 (6 bases). The CDR3 length is 12 residues. Germline CDR1 reads KGHSH; CDR2 reads LQKENI. V dropped 8 bases and J dropped 5 bases, with 9 bases sitting between them. CDR3 loop: CASRRETGELFF. In DNA form, the CDR3 reads TGTGCCAGCCGTCGGGAGACCGGGGAGCTGTTTTTT.

This clone showed up many times. V gene TRBV19 combines with J gene TRBJ2-7, with 8 positions matching TRBD2. The J segment lost 3 bases and the V segment lost 1 base, leaving 8 bases of the junction unmatched. The germline CDR1 and CDR2 sequences are LNHDA and SQIVND (reference sequence). CDR3 size: 16 residues. In DNA, the CDR3 is TGTGCCAGTAGTATAGGGATCAGCGGGGGCTTCTACGAGCAGTACTTC. Encoded protein: CASSIGISGGFYEQYF. The full variable domain, with the rest looked up from reference TRBV19 and TRBJ2-7, is DGGITQSPKYLFRKEGQNVTLSCEQNLNHDAMYWYRQDPGQGLRLIYYSQIVNDFQKGDIAEGYSVSREKKESFPLTVTSAQKNPTAFYLCASSIGISGGFYEQYFGPGTRLTVT.

The rearrangement links TRBV10-3 to TRBJ2-1; 14 bases align to TRBD2. Germline CDR1 and CDR2: ENHRY and SYGVKD. The J segment lost 10 bases and the V segment lost 7 bases, leaving 9 bases of the junction unmatched. The CDR3 extends over 15 amino acids. The CDR3 loop is CAIKTSGRAGEEQFF. In nucleotides, the CDR3 is TGTGCCATCAAGACTAGCGGGAGGGCGGGAGAGGAGCAGTTCTTC.

V usage is TRBV18 and J usage is TRBJ2-7; 9 positions match TRBD1. Germline CDR1 is KGHSH and CDR2 is LQKENI. The CDR3 covers 14 residues. The junction had 7 bases not matched to a gene; V was cut back by 1 base and J by 9 bases. CDR3 amino acids: CASSPRTGENGQYF. For the CDR3, the DNA is TGTGCCAGCTCACCACGGACAGGGGAGAACGGGCAGTACTTC.

The chain has TRBV6-5 and TRBJ1-6; possibly TRBD1 for D (5 bases). The CDR3 is 13 residues long. Trimming took off 5 bases at V and 10 bases at J, with 12 bases between the two ends. CDR1 is MNHEY and CDR2 is SVGAGI in the germline V gene. The DNA for the CDR3 is TGTGCCAGCAGTCCCGGGGGTAGCTCACCCCTCCACTTT. Translation: CASSPGGSSPLHF.

Details on this clone: Within the sample, other DNA sequences also encode this same CDR3. The chain employs TRBV7-3 and TRBJ2-2; D ambiguous. Trimming took 5 bases from V and 0 from J, leaving 10 bases between them. The length of the CDR3 is 15 residues. CDR1 is SGHTA, CDR2 FQGTGA, per germline. The CDR3 loop reads CASSPNGANTGELFF. CDR3 coding DNA: TGTGCCAGCAGCCCTAACGGAGCGAACACCGGGGAGCTGTTTTTT.